This TCR beta chain originates from a study of shared clonotypes between healthy human individuals. About the study: Donors were two women and three men aged 18 to 49. Each donor's CD8 memory used one plate, CD8 naive two, each CD4 subset three. Study-wide results and limits: When naive CD4 clonotypes were compared across a handful of donors, about 4.8% were shared. Sorted-subset sequencing was shown by rarefaction to be incomplete despite large depth.

V shed 4 bases, J shed 6 bases, and the junction held 16 bases outside the gene matches. The CDR3 contains 19 residues. Germline assignment: CDR1 LGHNA and CDR2 YNFKEQ. Libraries were prepared by immunoSEQ multiplex PCR; TCRdb keeps only in-frame clonotypes and omits some of them. The top ten hold 0.1% to 0.15% of the sample, which has about 2 million clones, roughly 96% seen once. On this clone itself: Its antigen remains unidentified.

This receptor was taken from a man aged 18 to 29 in good health. The source material was naive CD4+ T cells sorted from blood. Regarding subset: CD45RA+ positively selected. The genes are TRBV4-2 and TRBJ2-2; 11 positions agree with TRBD1. The CDR3 reads CASSPDPRGQGAPPGELFF. DNA for the CDR3: TGTGCCAGCAGCCCCGACCCTAGAGGACAGGGGGCGCCGCCCGGGGAGCTGTTTTTT.